This record concerns one TCR beta chain sequence. Its binding antigen is unknown. No base quality values were provided; no much bigger clone lies one nucleotide off. This sample stems from a study of cytomegalovirus exposure and HLA in healthy donors (TCRdb year 2017). The study in broad terms: In an earlier analysis of 550 to 750 of the donors, 276 Gb of sequence data and 100 million or so unique TCR beta sequences from 150 million to 200 million T cells were reported. Roughly 5 DR-DQ haplotypes were treated as single units for association and clustering because of strong linkage in the cohort. Alongside the repertoire data, information on donor age, sex, ethnicity and CMV serostatus was compiled. The study aimed to test whether cataloging public T cell receptors could reveal signatures of past pathogen exposure. Around 320 gigabases of sequencing data and approximately 93 million unique TCR sequences were included in an early release covering about 700 HLA-typed donors. Besides the first cohort of hundreds of subjects, a separate validation cohort made up of roughly 120 different subjects was used. The T cell repertoires of under 700 subjects were profiled by immunosequencing and related to cytomegalovirus serostatus. Both class I and class II loci were covered by HLA typing, at four-digit resolution. Of the 350 to 450 genotyped donors, less than 85% were placed in the genetic ancestry cluster associated with self-reported Caucasian donors. To predict cytomegalovirus infection status, the study combined high-throughput TCR immunosequencing, statistical association of individual TCRs with disease status, and machine learning. In the later analysis, no new phenotypic data were used to find candidate immune exposures; instead, reliance was placed on TCR beta sequences and their occurrence across donors. In a later analysis, previously published TCR beta repertoires from hundreds of donors were re-analyzed and high-resolution HLA genotyping was added so that TCR occurrence patterns could be studied. To decide whether each TCR beta V gene segment behaved as functional or pseudogenic, an earlier analysis of some 580 of the donors relied on high-throughput TCR beta sequencing. In a later genetic analysis, genome-wide SNP genotypes for about 55% of the 666 donors were used, and that subset was treated as a discovery cohort. Across around 400 genotyped donors of the cohort, an average of about 220,000 unique TCR beta nucleotide sequences per donor were sequenced, and roughly 20% of those sequences were non-productive. Typing coverage differed by locus: A, B, C, DRB1 and DQB1 were typed in about 620-640 donors, DQA1 in about 510, DPA1 in roughly 590, and DPB1 in 472. Every repertoire in the discovery cohort had been generated on one and the same sequencing platform.

In total, around 600 healthy bone marrow donors made up the cohort. At the time of sampling, all cohort members were nominally healthy, though unrecorded immune exposures were likely present. The donor was CMV seronegative and was included in the group of over 300 seronegative cohort members. Each donor provided a peripheral blood sample, and peripheral blood mononuclear cells were used for TCR beta sequencing. Genomic DNA extraction from the blood cell samples was performed with the Qiagen DNeasy Blood Extraction Kit. Library creation used the immunoSEQ multiplex PCR assay. A mixture of 60 forward primers for TCR Vbeta segments and 13 reverse primers for TCR Jbeta segments was used in the multiplex PCR. Amplification of the CDR3 region of rearranged TCR beta genes was performed with a multiplex PCR assay on genomic DNA. On the Illumina HiSeq System, the amplified TCR beta libraries were sequenced as 87-base-pair reads. As for the authors' bioinformatics: A later analysis counted 65 million to 90 million unique TCR beta chains across the 550 to 800 repertoires, and around 9.9 million of these chains were shared by at least two donors. Raw reads were error-corrected and collapsed into unique sequences with a nearest-neighbor algorithm that merged closely related sequences to remove PCR and sequencing errors. V, D and J gene segments were assigned by aligning CDR3 sequences to IMGT reference sequences. For a sequence to be retained, a match of at least six nucleotides was required to both a V gene segment and a J gene segment. Rearrangements were classified as productive when the CDR3 lacked stop codons and remained in frame with V and J, and all other rearrangements were classified as non-productive. Following IMGT convention, CDR3 was defined as the stretch from the second conserved V-encoded cysteine up to the conserved J-encoded phenylalanine. Sequences without an unambiguous match to a single V gene segment were excluded from the earlier analysis of a few hundred of the donors. An earlier analysis of some 500 of the donors classified V segments as functional when productive rearrangements were above 56.7% and as segregating when the standard deviation between donors was above 5%. A statistical classification framework was built for diagnosing cytomegalovirus status from the catalog of TCR beta chain sequences. In a later analysis, TCR nucleotide sequences were compared against IMGT/GENE-DB human TR gene sequences so that V and J genes could be assigned. Using the TCRdist pipeline, a later analysis assigned CDR3 sequences along with most-parsimonious VDJ recombination scenarios. A later analysis defined each TCR beta chain by its CDR3 amino acid sequence plus V-gene family, and excluded reads lacking a unique V-gene family. In a later analysis, 450 to 600 highly shared, low-generation-probability nucleotide sequences were removed to address suspected cross-contamination and a sequencing artifact. In a later analysis, a clonal expansion index for each public chain was calculated from normalized within-repertoire ranks of inferred template counts. Generation probabilities in a later analysis came from a VDJ recombination model fitted to out-of-frame rearrangements, and those results were checked against IGoR. In a later analysis, TCR-TCR, TCR-HLA and TCR-CMV co-occurrence was scored with hypergeometric tests, and a repertoire-size bias correction was applied to TCR pairs. In a later analysis, false discovery rates were estimated by permuting HLA or CMV assignments 20 times. A later analysis grouped co-occurring TCRs with DBSCAN, adding TCRdist sequence similarity when clustering within HLA-allele-positive subsets. Repertoires with fewer than 30,000 or more than 120,000 public chains were left out of co-occurrence clustering, as were four to six repertoires with anomalous nucleotide sharing. TCRdb mirrors the immuneACCESS table, restricted to in-frame sequences. Some clones are absent from its copies; in checked studies, under half trace to an unresolved V gene, and the reason for the others is unknown. V and J calls and clone size are as listed in that table; D and trimming were resolved from the DNA. The sample records about 190,000 clones, 73% of which are singletons. 1.5% to 2% of the sample belongs to the ten largest clones.

From the germline V gene, CDR1 is SGHTA and CDR2 is FQGTGA. The germline V end is reduced by 4 bases and the J end by 2 bases; junction bases left unmatched: 6. The CDR3 measures 15 amino acids from cysteine to phenylalanine. The sequence is cut down to CDR3 DNA, 45 bases in frame from base 1. Results and caveats for the whole study, not just this receptor: In a later genetic analysis, a missense DCLRE1C variant was associated with V-gene and J-gene trimming of TCR beta chains, and the association was replicated in an independent cohort. A cluster of highly shared sequence variants was judged likely to represent a technical artifact of the sequencing pipeline. Because some donors lacked HLA typing at each locus, the association tests relied only on the typed subset. Assigning TCR associations to individual alleles was difficult when HLA alleles, especially DR and DQ, strongly co-occurred. This cohort had only TCR beta chains sequenced, and the lack of alpha or paired-chain data limited which features could be detected. The authors suggested that the approach could potentially be extended to other disease states and immunological phenotypes. Three of the identified cytomegalovirus-associated TCR beta chains were confirmed in vitro to be specific for cytomegalovirus antigens. Specific HLA alleles were associated with 15,000 to 20,000 TCR beta sequences at a false discovery rate of 0.05 in a later analysis. Compared with equally common non-associated chains, HLA-associated TCR beta chains in a later analysis were more clonally expanded and had lower generation probabilities. Linkage disequilibrium might explain the correlated functional status among segregating V segments, but an unknown experimental factor could not be excluded. Approximately 16 rarely observed V segments, including chromosome 9 orphons, were excluded from the earlier analysis of about 610 of the donors because counts were too low. The only immune exposure information available for the cohort was CMV serostatus. Presence/absence analyses assumed roughly uniform sequencing depth across donors, an assumption that may not hold. A later analysis found that most CMV-associated TCR beta chains appeared HLA-restricted, with HLA associations seemingly driven largely by CMV exposure. A later genetic analysis reported fewer N-insertions in productive TCRs among donors in an Asian-associated ancestry cluster than the roughly 720-donor mean. In a later analysis, the rate of TCR association differed among HLA loci, with DRB1 alleles having the most associated TCRs and HLA-C alleles having the fewest. In both the original and validation cohorts, the classifier was reported to diagnose cytomegalovirus status with high specificity and sensitivity. In an earlier analysis of around 500 of the donors, most TCR beta V segments appeared in productive rearrangements about 87% or about 30% of the time, broadly matching IMGT annotations. The study gave a list of over 150 TCR beta chains associated with cytomegalovirus. Because the 87-base-pair reads could not distinguish some IMGT-functional V segments, including TRBV6-2 and TRBV6-3, those segments were excluded. According to a later analysis, parvovirus B19, influenza, CMV and Epstein-Barr virus appeared linked to several top co-occurrence clusters. Across donors, most TCR sequences were observed very rarely, whereas some public TCRs were present in many individuals. A further reported finding was that TCR beta sequences accurately predicted the HLA-A and HLA-B alleles for most subjects in the first cohort.

Sample: PBMCs. This receptor chain uses TRBV7-3 and TRBJ2-3, with 7 junctional bases fitting TRBD2. This receptor was obtained from a woman in her 30s in good health and CMV-seronegative. The base sequence is TGTGCCAGCAGCTCGGACGGGACTACCACAGATACGCAGTATTTT. Its translation is CASSSDGTTTDTQYF.